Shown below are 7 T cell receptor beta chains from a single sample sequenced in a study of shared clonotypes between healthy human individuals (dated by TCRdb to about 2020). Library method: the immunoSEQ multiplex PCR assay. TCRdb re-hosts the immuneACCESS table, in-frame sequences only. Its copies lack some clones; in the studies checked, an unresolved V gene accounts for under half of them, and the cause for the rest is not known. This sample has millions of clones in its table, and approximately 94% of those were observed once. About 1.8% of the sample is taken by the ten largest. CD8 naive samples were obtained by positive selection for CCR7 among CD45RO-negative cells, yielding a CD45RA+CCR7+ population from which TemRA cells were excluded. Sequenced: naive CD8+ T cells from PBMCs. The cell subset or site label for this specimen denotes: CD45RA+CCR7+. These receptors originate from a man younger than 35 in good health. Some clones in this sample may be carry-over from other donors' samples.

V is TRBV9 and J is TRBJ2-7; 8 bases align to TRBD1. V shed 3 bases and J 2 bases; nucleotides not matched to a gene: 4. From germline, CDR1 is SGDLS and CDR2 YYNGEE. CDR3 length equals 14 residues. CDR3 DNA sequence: TGTGCCAGCAGCGGGGGGACAGGAACCTACGAGCAGTACTTC. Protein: CASSGGTGTYEQYF.

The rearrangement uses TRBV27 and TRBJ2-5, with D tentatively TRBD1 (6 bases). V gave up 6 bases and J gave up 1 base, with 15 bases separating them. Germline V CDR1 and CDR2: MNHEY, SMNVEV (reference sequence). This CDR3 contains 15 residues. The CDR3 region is CASRSTDRTQETQYF. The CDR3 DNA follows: TGTGCCAGCAGAAGCACCGACAGGACCCAAGAGACCCAGTACTTC.

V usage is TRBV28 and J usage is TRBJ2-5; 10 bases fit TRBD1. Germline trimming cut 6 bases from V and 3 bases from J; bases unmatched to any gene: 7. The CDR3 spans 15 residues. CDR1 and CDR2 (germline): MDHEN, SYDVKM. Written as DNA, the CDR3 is TGTGCCAGCAGCGGGGACAGGGGTGTTGAAGAGACCCAGTACTTC. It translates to CASSGDRGVEETQYF.

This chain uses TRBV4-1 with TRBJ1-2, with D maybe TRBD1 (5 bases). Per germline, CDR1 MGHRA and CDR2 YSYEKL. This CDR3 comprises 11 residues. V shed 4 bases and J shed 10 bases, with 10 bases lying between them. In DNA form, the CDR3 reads TGCGCCAGCAGCCTGGGGACCGTCTACACCTTC. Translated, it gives CASSLGTVYTF.

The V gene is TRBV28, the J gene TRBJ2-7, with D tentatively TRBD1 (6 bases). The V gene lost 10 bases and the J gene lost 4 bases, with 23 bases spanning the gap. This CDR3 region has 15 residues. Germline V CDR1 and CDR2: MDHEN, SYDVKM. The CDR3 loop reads CATLTPAGAFYEQYF. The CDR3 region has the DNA TGTGCCACTCTAACCCCGGCAGGGGCGTTTTACGAGCAGTACTTC.

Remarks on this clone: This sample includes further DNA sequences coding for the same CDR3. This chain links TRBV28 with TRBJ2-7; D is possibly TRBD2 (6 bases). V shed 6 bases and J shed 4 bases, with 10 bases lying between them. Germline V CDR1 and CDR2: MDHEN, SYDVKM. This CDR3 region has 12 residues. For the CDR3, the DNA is TGTGCCAGCAGCTTGGGGAGGTACGAGCAGTACTTC. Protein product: CASSLGRYEQYF.

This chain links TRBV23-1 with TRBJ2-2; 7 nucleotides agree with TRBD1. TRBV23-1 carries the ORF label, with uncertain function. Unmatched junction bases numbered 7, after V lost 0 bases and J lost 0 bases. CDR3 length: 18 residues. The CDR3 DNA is TGCGCCAGCAGTCAATCCCCGTACAGGGGCGCGAACACCGGGGAGCTGTTTTTT. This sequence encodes CASSQSPYRGANTGELFF.